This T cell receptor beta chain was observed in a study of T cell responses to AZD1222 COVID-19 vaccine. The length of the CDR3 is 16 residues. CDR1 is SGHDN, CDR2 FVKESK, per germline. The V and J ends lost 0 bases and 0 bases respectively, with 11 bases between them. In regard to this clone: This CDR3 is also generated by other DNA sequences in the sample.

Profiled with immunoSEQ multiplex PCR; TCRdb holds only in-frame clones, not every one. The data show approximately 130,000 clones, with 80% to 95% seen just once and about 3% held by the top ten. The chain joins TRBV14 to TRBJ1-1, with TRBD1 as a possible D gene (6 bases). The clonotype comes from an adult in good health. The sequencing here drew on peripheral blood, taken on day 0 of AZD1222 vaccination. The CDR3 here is CASSQDLGTMNTEAFF. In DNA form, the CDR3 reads TGTGCCAGCAGCCAAGATCTGGGGACAATGAACACTGAAGCTTTCTTT.